This TCR beta chain stems from a study of immune heterogeneity within non-small cell lung tumors. Study-level points and caveats: Recurrence of the same dominant CDR3 beta clonotypes was seen across tumor sites within a patient, and site-unique high-frequency clones were present alongside them.

The TCR beta CDR3 region was amplified by multiplex PCR employing 32 V and 13 J primers. TCRdb processed the multiplex PCR reads anew with MiXCR; each CDR3 protein has one entry. The sample gives 25,000 to 40,000 distinct CDR3 sequences, about 29% of which show up once; roughly 4% is in the top ten. Genomic DNA extracted from bulk tumor tissue served as template. A total of approximately 600 ng was used per sample. In surgery, several biopsies were collected from each primary tumor at widely spaced sites. Before undergoing curative surgery, patients had newly diagnosed non-small cell lung cancer that was untreated. This clonotype was counted ten times or more. No antigen is known for it. Trimming stripped 4 bases from V and 0 bases from J, with 10 bases between. The CDR3 consists of 15 residues. From germline, CDR1 is SGHRS and CDR2 YFSETQ.

This chain links TRBV5-1 with TRBJ2-2, with D unresolved. The sequenced sample consisted of lung tumor tissue. The origin of this receptor is a man aged 35-49 years with non-small cell lung cancer. CDR3: CASSRLASNTGELFF. CDR3 bases: TGCGCCAGCAGCCGTCTCGCCTCGAACACCGGGGAGCTGTTTTTT. Full variable domain (outside the CDR3, taken from reference TRBV5-1 and TRBJ2-2): KAGVTQTPRYLIKTRGQQVTLSCSPISGHRSVSWYQQTPGQGLQFLFEYFSETQRNKGNFPGRFSGRQFSNSRSEMNVSTLELGDSALYLCASSRLASNTGELFFGEGSRLTVL.